This T cell receptor (beta chain) was sequenced during a study of technical replicates of blood from a few donors. The germline gives CDR1 LGHNA, CDR2 YNFKEQ. CDR3 size: 16 residues. After removal of 3 bases from V and 4 bases from J, the junction contained 7 bases not matched to a gene. Assay used: immunoSEQ multiplex PCR; TCRdb lists only in-frame clones, some missing. This sample has under 85,000 clones; 85% to 95% occur once, and the top ten carry about 0.37%. Sequencing was carried out using T cells isolated from PBMCs. V is TRBV4-2 and J is TRBJ2-2, with 8 bases matching TRBD1. The sequence derives from a human donor in good health. DNA for the CDR3: TGTGCCAGCAGCCAGGTTGGACAGGGTCGCACCGGGGAGCTGTTTTTT. It is translated as CASSQVGQGRTGELFF.